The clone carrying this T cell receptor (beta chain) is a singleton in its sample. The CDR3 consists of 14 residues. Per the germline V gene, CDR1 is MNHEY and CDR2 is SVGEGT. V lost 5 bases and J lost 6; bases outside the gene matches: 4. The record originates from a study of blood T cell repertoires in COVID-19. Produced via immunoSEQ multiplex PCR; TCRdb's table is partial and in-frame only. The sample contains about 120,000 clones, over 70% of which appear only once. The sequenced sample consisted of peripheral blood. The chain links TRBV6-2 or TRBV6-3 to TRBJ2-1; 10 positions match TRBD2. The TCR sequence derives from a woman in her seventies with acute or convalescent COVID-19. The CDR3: CASSLRLAGNEQFF. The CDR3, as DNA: TGTGCCAGCAGTCTCCGACTAGCGGGCAATGAGCAGTTCTTC.